This TCR beta chain was sequenced for a study of blood T cell repertoires in COVID-19. The repertoire was sequenced with immunoSEQ multiplex PCR; TCRdb's copy has only in-frame clones and lacks some. Of approximately 200,000 clones listed, more than 75% are singletons. This CDR3 is built from 14 residues. V shed 7 bases and J shed 2 bases, with 15 bases lying between them. CDR1 is MDHEN, CDR2 SYDVKM, per germline. This receptor was obtained from a woman aged 25 to 45 who had recovered from COVID-19. Sequencing was carried out using PBMCs or T cells enriched from blood (not recorded which). V and J are TRBV28 and TRBJ2-7; D possibly corresponds to TRBD2 (6 bases). The CDR3, as DNA: TGTGCCAGCAACCCGGCTAGCGTTACCTACGAGCAGTACTTC. This codes for CASNPASVTYEQYF.